The source of this T cell receptor beta chain is a study of T-cell memory formation after mild COVID-19. Germline V lookup: CDR1 DFQATT, CDR2 SNEGSKA (reference sequence). The CDR3 length is 13 residues. The junction had 6 bases not matched to a gene; V was cut back by 6 bases and J by 5 bases. This clonotype was counted a few times. MiXCR, run by TCRdb on the 5' RACE reads, gives a single entry per CDR3 protein. Altogether roughly 480,000 distinct CDR3 sequences are present, more than 20% being singletons, with the ten largest covering about 12%. The V call is TRBV20-1, the J call TRBJ2-3; 9 nucleotides agree with TRBD2. This receptor was identified in an adult woman who had mild COVID-19 (a few samples of this study predate the infection). Cell type and time point are not known. The sequenced material came from PBMCs or a T cell subset sorted from them (not recorded which). CDR3 in amino acids: CSALSGRKDTQYF. In DNA, the CDR3 is TGCAGTGCCCTTAGCGGGAGAAAAGATACGCAGTATTTT.